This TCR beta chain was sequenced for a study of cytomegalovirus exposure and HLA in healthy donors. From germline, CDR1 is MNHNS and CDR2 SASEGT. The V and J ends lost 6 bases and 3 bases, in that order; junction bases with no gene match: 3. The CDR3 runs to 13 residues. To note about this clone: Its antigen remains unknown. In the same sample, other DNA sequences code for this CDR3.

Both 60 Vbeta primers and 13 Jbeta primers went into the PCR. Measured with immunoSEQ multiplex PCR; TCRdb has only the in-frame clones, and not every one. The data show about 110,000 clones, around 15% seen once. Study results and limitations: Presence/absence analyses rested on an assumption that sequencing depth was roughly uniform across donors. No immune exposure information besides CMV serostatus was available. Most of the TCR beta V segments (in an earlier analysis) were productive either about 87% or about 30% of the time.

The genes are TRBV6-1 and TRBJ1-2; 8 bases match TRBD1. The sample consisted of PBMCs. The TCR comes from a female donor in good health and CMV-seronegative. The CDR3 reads CASSDRGYYGYTF. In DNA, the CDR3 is TGTGCCAGCAGCGACAGGGGCTACTATGGCTACACCTTC.